The T cell receptor beta chain described here comes from a study of cytomegalovirus exposure and HLA in healthy donors. Whole-study context: Earlier work reported 117 million unique TCR beta sequences from 150 million to 200 million T cells. The study, taken as a whole, reports: A later analysis by the authors found several of the most significant clusters apparently linked to common viral pathogens.

60 Vbeta and 13 Jbeta primers were used in PCR. Assay used: immunoSEQ multiplex PCR; TCRdb lists only in-frame clones, some missing. The table records approximately 190,000 clones, about 13% of them present only once. Note on this clone: What it recognizes is unknown.

The clonotype comes from a man aged 50-60 years in good health and CMV-seropositive. Source material: PBMCs.

Here the CDR3 reads CASSDASGDQETQYF. For the CDR3, the DNA is TGTGCCAGCAGTGATGCTAGCGGGGACCAAGAGACCCAGTACTTC. The genes are TRBV2 and TRBJ2-5; 9 bases line up with TRBD2. This CDR3 is 15 amino acids long. CDR1 is SNHLY and CDR2 is FYNNEI in the germline V gene. The ends lost 3 bases at V and 0 bases at J; junction bases unmatched: 2.